A selection of T cell receptor beta chains follows, all from one sample in a study of blood T cell repertoires in COVID-19. Some clones are missing from TCRdb's copy, which holds only in-frame ones; the method was immunoSEQ multiplex PCR. The sample lists 150,000 to 200,000 clones; 82% were seen once. Input material: peripheral blood. Receptor source: a woman aged 40 to 49 with COVID-19, enrolled during active disease. Both conserved end residues are part of each CDR3. D genes are given only for firm matches. Clone size is stated in some rows and not others, as once, few, many or a class when expanded.

- | TRBJ2-5 | TRBV29-1 | once | CSVEAGEETQYF | TGCAGCGTTGAAGCCGGGGAGGAGACCCAGTACTTC
- | TRBJ2-1 | TRBV10-3 | - | CAIGLSGTGIVNEQFF | TGTGCCATCGGACTGTCCGGTACAGGGATAGTCAATGAGCAGTTCTTC
- | TRBJ1-5 | TRBV5-5 | - | CASSLSDLYQPQHF | TGTGCCAGCAGCTTGTCAGATTTGTACCAGCCCCAGCATTTT
TRBD1 | TRBJ2-7 | TRBV7-2 | - | CASSLGDRTHEQYF | TGTGCCAGCAGCTTAGGGGACAGGACCCACGAGCAGTACTTC
- | TRBJ2-5 | TRBV7-9 | - | CASEDGNQETQYF | TGTGCCAGTGAAGACGGGAACCAAGAGACCCAGTACTTC
TRBD1 | TRBJ1-1 | TRBV29-1 | - | CSVTGQGGEAFF | TGCAGCGTAACCGGACAGGGAGGTGAAGCTTTCTTT
TRBD1 | TRBJ1-3 | TRBV30 | - | CAWGTGAGNTIYF | TGTGCCTGGGGTACAGGGGCTGGAAACACCATATATTTT
- | TRBJ2-5 | TRBV7-9 | - | CASSLSTTGTQYF | TGTGCCAGCAGCCTATCCACGACAGGGACCCAGTACTTC
- | TRBJ1-1 | TRBV19 | - | CASSMGDQLNTEAFF | TGTGCCAGTAGTATGGGAGACCAATTGAACACTGAAGCTTTCTTT
- | TRBJ2-1 | TRBV12-3/TRBV12-4 | - | CANHVPGSNEQFF | TGTGCCAATCACGTTCCGGGGTCCAATGAGCAGTTCTTC
- | TRBJ2-5 | TRBV11-2 | - | CASQAQETQYF | TGTGCCAGCCAGGCGCAAGAGACCCAGTACTTC
- | TRBJ2-1 | TRBV6-5 | - | CASSPQTRLANEQFF | TGTGCCAGCAGTCCCCAAACCCGGCTAGCCAATGAGCAGTTCTTC
- | TRBJ2-7 | TRBV2 | once | CASSAIYRDVQYF | TGTGCCAGCAGTGCAATATACAGGGATGTGCAGTACTTC
TRBD2 | TRBJ2-1 | TRBV19 | - | CASSGSGTSYNEQFF | TGTGCCAGTAGTGGTAGCGGGACCTCCTACAATGAGCAGTTCTTC